The T cell receptor beta chain under discussion was sequenced for a study of shared T cell receptors in the human thymus. Assay used: immunoSEQ multiplex PCR; TCRdb lists only in-frame clones, some missing. Of 720,000 or so clones listed, 80% to 90% are singletons. The V and J ends lost 4 bases and 6 bases, in that order; junction bases with no gene match: 4. CDR3 length: 15 residues. The germline CDR1 and CDR2 sequences are LNHDA and SQIVND (reference sequence). These same records also appear under a second study, on human thymus T cells.

The sequenced sample consisted of thymocytes. The origin of this receptor is a girl in the first two years of life with a congenital heart defect. The chain is built from TRBV19 and TRBJ1-6, with 9 positions matching TRBD1. The DNA of the CDR3 is TGTGCCAGTAGTACTAGGACAGGGGCTAATTCACCCCTCCACTTT. This gives the protein CASSTRTGANSPLHF.